What follows are 25 T cell receptor beta chains derived from one specimen sequenced in a study of a mutant IDH1 vaccine in newly diagnosed glioma. Their recognized antigens are unknown. Time point: week 23, last vaccination. It was 300 ug of mutant IDH1 20-mer peptide that made up each vaccine dose, given with topical imiquimod. Profiling relied on immunoSEQ multiplex PCR, and the TCRdb table lists in-frame clones only, not all of them. The sample gives about 43,000 clones, approximately 84% of which show up once; around 2.4% is in the top ten. The sequencing used PBMCs, collected from a glioma patient whose treatment included an IDH1 peptide vaccine. The receptors stem from a woman aged 18-29 years with glioma. Some clones in this sample may be carry-over from other donors' samples.

This clone was observed a single time. This chain uses TRBV7-9 with TRBJ1-1; D gene ambiguous. Trimming took 8 bases from V and 7 from J, leaving 17 bases between them. The CDR3 totals 13 residues. Germline assignment: CDR1 SEHNR and CDR2 FQNEAQ (reference sequence). This chain's CDR3 is CASGDLRLDEAFF. The CDR3, as DNA: TGTGCCAGCGGAGACCTACGGCTGGATGAAGCTTTCTTT.

The chain combines TRBV29-1 with TRBJ2-5; D is possibly TRBD2 (6 bases). CDR1 is SQVTM, CDR2 ANQGSEA, per germline. V was cut by 8 bases and J by 4 bases, with 29 bases left in between. The CDR3 has 17 residues. CDR3 nucleotides: TGCAGCACCGCGGGGTCACCACGTCAAGGGAGGCTAGAGACCCAGTACTTC. Translated: CSTAGSPRQGRLETQYF. The full variable domain, in which reference TRBV29-1 and TRBJ2-5 provide the parts outside the CDR3, is SAVISQKPSRDICQRGTSLTIQCQVDSQVTMMFWYRQQPGQSLTLIATANQGSEATYESGFVIDKFPISRPNLTFSTLTVSNMSPEDSSIYLCSTAGSPRQGRLETQYFGPGTRLLVL.

The chain has TRBV19 and TRBJ2-3; 11 bases map to TRBD1. There are 16 residues in the CDR3. Germline V gene sequence: CDR1 LNHDA, CDR2 SQIVND (reference sequence). J gave up 4 bases and V 1 base, and 4 bases lay outside the gene matches. The CDR3 nucleotides are TGTGCCAGTAGTATAGGTCCGGGACAGGGGGCAGATACGCAGTATTTT. It translates to CASSIGPGQGADTQYF.

The J gene is TRBJ2-7, the V gene TRBV7-9; 9 positions match TRBD2. This CDR3 is 16 amino acids long. Germline V gene data show CDR1 as SEHNR and CDR2 as FQNEAQ (reference sequence). Trimming removed 3 bases from V and 2 bases from J; junction bases left unmatched: 8. CDR3 in amino acids: CASSLVGLAGPYEQYF. The CDR3 nucleotides are TGTGCCAGCAGCTTGGTCGGGCTAGCGGGACCCTACGAGCAGTACTTC. The full variable domain, completed using reference TRBV7-9 and TRBJ2-7, is DTGVSQNPRHKITKRGQNVTFRCDPISEHNRLYWYRQTLGQGPEFLTYFQNEAQLEKSRLLSDRFSAERPKGSFSTLEIQRTEQGDSAMYLCASSLVGLAGPYEQYFGPGTRLTVT.

The chain uses TRBV20-1 and TRBJ2-7; 7 nucleotides agree with TRBD1. With 6 bases clipped from V and 2 bases from J, the junction kept 1 base outside the gene matches. The V gene's germline CDR1 is DFQATT and CDR2 SNEGSKA (reference sequence). The CDR3 runs to 11 residues. The CDR3 DNA reads as TGCAGTGCCGGGACAGCCTACGAGCAGTACTTC. Amino acid sequence: CSAGTAYEQYF.

V and J are TRBV25-1 and TRBJ1-2; no definite D call. V was shortened by 4 bases and J by 0 bases, with 12 bases between the two germline ends. The germline V gene encodes CDR1 MGHDK and CDR2 SYGVNS. The CDR3 covers 15 residues. As DNA, the CDR3 is TGTGCCAGCAGTGGCTGGGATCCGACTAACTATGGCTACACCTTC. Translation gives CASSGWDPTNYGYTF.

The rearrangement uses TRBV7-2 and TRBJ2-1, with D maybe TRBD1 (6 bases). Deletions cut 4 bases from V and 7 bases from J, with 20 bases between. Germline CDR1 and CDR2: SGHTA and FQGNSA. The CDR3 spans 16 residues. The CDR3: CASSSAGATGGNEQFF. CDR3 nucleotide sequence: TGTGCCAGCAGCTCGGCAGGGGCTACAGGTGGGAATGAGCAGTTCTTC.

V usage is TRBV19 and J usage is TRBJ1-2; D might be TRBD1 (5 bases). The CDR3 consists of 13 residues. Germline-derived CDR1 and CDR2 are LNHDA and SQIVND (reference sequence). V lost 3 bases to trimming and J lost 6 bases, with 11 bases between them. DNA for the CDR3: TGTGCCAGTAGTATCGGCCAGGGAAATGGCTACACCTTC. Encoded protein: CASSIGQGNGYTF.

V and J are TRBV7-8 and TRBJ2-7; 7 positions agree with TRBD1. The CDR3 contains 13 residues. J gave up 3 bases and V 5 bases, and 4 bases lay outside the gene matches. The germline V gene encodes CDR1 SGHVS and CDR2 FQNEAQ. CDR3: CASSPGTVYEQYF. The CDR3 DNA reads as TGTGCCAGCAGCCCTGGGACAGTCTACGAGCAGTACTTC.

The chain carries TRBV5-1 and TRBJ1-2; D gene ambiguous. Germline-derived CDR1 and CDR2 are SGHRS and YFSETQ. V gave up 7 bases and J gave up 10 bases, with 17 bases separating them. The CDR3 runs 12 residues. CDR3: CASGDAGIHYTF. DNA for the CDR3: TGCGCCAGCGGCGACGCTGGGATCCACTACACCTTC.

The rearrangement uses TRBV12-2 and TRBJ2-7; the table's D call TRBD2 went unverified against the DNA. TRBV12-2 is annotated as a pseudogene. This CDR3 comprises 21 residues. The CDR3 protein is CASRLEKRVGAQAESSYEQYF. In DNA form, the CDR3 reads TGTGCAAGTCGCTTAGAAAAGAGGGTAGGCGCTCAGGCAGAATCCTCCTACGAGCAGTACTTC.

The chain links TRBV4-1 to TRBJ2-2; TRBD2 is a possible D gene (5 bases). The CDR3 is 15 residues long. V was trimmed by 1 base and J by 5 bases, leaving 11 bases between them. Germline CDR1 is MGHRA and CDR2 is YSYEKL. This CDR3 is CASSQALGGTGELFF. DNA for the CDR3: TGCGCCAGCAGCCAAGCTTTAGGAGGAACCGGGGAGCTGTTTTTT.

V and J are TRBV6-5 and TRBJ2-6; the match to TRBD1 covers 8 bases. The CDR3 is 16 amino acids. The trim removed 4 bases at V and 2 bases at J, leaving 4 bases unmatched. Germline V gene sequence: CDR1 MNHEY, CDR2 SVGAGI. CDR3 loop: CASSSQGAAGANVLTF. The DNA of the CDR3 is TGTGCCAGCAGTTCTCAGGGGGCCGCTGGGGCCAACGTCCTGACTTTC.

The chain couples TRBV6-5 to TRBJ1-2, with 9 bases fitting TRBD1. Germline CDR1 reads MNHEY; CDR2 reads SVGAGI. The J segment lost 5 bases and the V segment lost 4 bases, leaving 8 bases of the junction unmatched. This CDR3 contains 15 residues. The CDR3 bases are TGTGCCAGCAGTTTTGACACAGGGGGCAGATATGGCTACACCTTC. This translates into CASSFDTGGRYGYTF.

The rearrangement uses TRBV9 and TRBJ2-1; D unclear. This CDR3 region has 15 residues. Germline loops: CDR1 SGDLS, CDR2 YYNGEE. The germline V and J ends were trimmed by 0 bases and 5 bases, with 12 bases remaining between them. CDR3 region: CASSVDALTHNEQFF. In nucleotides, the CDR3 is TGTGCCAGCAGCGTAGACGCCTTAACCCACAATGAGCAGTTCTTC.

There are a few counts of this clone. Distinct nucleotide sequences in the sample also encode this CDR3. This sequence joins TRBV28 and TRBJ1-5; 7 bases line up with TRBD1. V lost 5 bases to trimming and J lost 6 bases; unmatched junction nucleotides: 4. The CDR3 is 13 amino acids. Germline V gene lookup returns CDR1 MDHEN and CDR2 SYDVKM. CDR3 residues: CASSDRARQPQHF. CDR3 sequence (DNA): TGTGCCAGCAGTGACAGGGCTCGTCAGCCCCAGCATTTT.

The chain employs TRBV19 and TRBJ2-7; weak D call: TRBD2 (5 bases). The ends were cut back, 4 bases at V and 5 bases at J, with 9 bases in the middle. Looked up from germline, CDR1 is LNHDA and CDR2 is SQIVND (reference sequence). This CDR3 spans 12 amino acids. This chain's CDR3 is CASSTTSDEQYF. DNA for the CDR3: TGTGCCAGTAGTACCACTAGTGACGAGCAGTACTTC. Together with reference TRBV19 and TRBJ2-7, the CDR3 gives the full variable domain: DGGITQSPKYLFRKEGQNVTLSCEQNLNHDAMYWYRQDPGQGLRLIYYSQIVNDFQKGDIAEGYSVSREKKESFPLTVTSAQKNPTAFYLCASSTTSDEQYFGPGTRLTVT.

The J gene is TRBJ2-7, the V gene TRBV18; 9 positions match TRBD1. Per germline, CDR1 KGHSH and CDR2 LQKENI. Trimming cost V 3 bases and J 1 base; bases outside gene matches: 4. The CDR3 contains 15 residues. The CDR3 nucleotides are TGTGCCAGCTCACCCGCCGGGACAGGGTCCTACGAGCAGTACTTC. It yields the protein CASSPAGTGSYEQYF.

This chain joins TRBV10-1 and TRBJ2-2; D tentatively reads TRBD1 or TRBD2 (6 bases each). This CDR3 comprises 13 residues. V was pared by 4 bases and J by 9 bases, with 12 bases between. Looked up from germline, CDR1 is WNHNN and CDR2 is SYGVQD (reference sequence). The CDR3 region has the DNA TGCGCCAGCAGTGGGCCCGGGGGCCGGGAGCTGTTTTTT. This encodes CASSGPGGRELFF.

The rearrangement uses TRBV6-1 and TRBJ1-5, with TRBD1 identical over 9 bases. Germline CDR1 and CDR2: MNHNS and SASEGT. After removal of 4 bases from V and 9 bases from J, the junction contained 13 bases not matched to a gene. This CDR3 has 16 residues. CDR3 nucleotide sequence: TGTGCCAGCAGTGCACATGCCGGGACAGGGCCCCGGCCCCAGCATTTT. Translation gives CASSAHAGTGPRPQHF.

V usage is TRBV30 and J usage is TRBJ2-5; no definite D call. CDR3 length equals 12 residues. The germline V gene encodes CDR1 GTSNPN and CDR2 SVGIG (reference sequence). Trimming pared 0 bases from V and 3 bases from J, leaving 5 bases between. CDR3 bases: TGTGCCTGGAGTGTAAGGGAAGAGACCCAGTACTTC. This encodes CAWSVREETQYF.

The rearrangement links TRBV13 to TRBJ2-5, with D possibly being TRBD1 or TRBD2 (5 bases each). The CDR3 has 17 amino acids. Germline CDR1 is PRHDT and CDR2 is FYEKMQ (reference sequence). V gave up 4 bases and J gave up 1 base, with 19 bases separating them. CDR3 DNA sequence: TGTGCCAGCAGCTCCGCTTGGGGGTCAGGGCTCCAAGAGACCCAGTACTTC. Translation gives CASSSAWGSGLQETQYF.

The chain employs TRBV13 and TRBJ1-1; 8 nucleotides agree with TRBD1. V trimming: 1 base; J trimming: 0 bases; junction bases outside the gene matches: 4. The germline gives CDR1 PRHDT, CDR2 FYEKMQ (reference sequence). This CDR3 has 16 amino acids. The CDR3 region is CASSLAQGAMNTEAFF. The CDR3 bases are TGTGCCAGCAGCTTAGCGCAGGGGGCGATGAACACTGAAGCTTTCTTT.

In DNA, the CDR3 is TGTGCCAGTAGTATCAGCGGTGGCAATCAGCCCCAGCATTTT. It translates to CASSISGGNQPQHF. This rearrangement joins TRBV19 to TRBJ1-5; D is undetermined. V was cut by 3 bases and J by 2 bases, with 8 bases left in between. Germline CDR1 and CDR2: LNHDA and SQIVND (reference sequence). The CDR3 has 14 amino acids.

CDR3 loop: CASSIPGGGTEAFF. In DNA form, the CDR3 reads TGTGCCAGTAGTATTCCAGGGGGGGGCACTGAAGCTTTCTTT. The chain uses TRBV19 and TRBJ1-1; 7 bases fit TRBD1. V was pared by 3 bases and J by 4 bases, with 5 bases of the junction left unmatched. The CDR3 has 14 amino acids. Germline V gene data show CDR1 as LNHDA and CDR2 as SQIVND (reference sequence).